The TCR beta chain described here comes from a study of shared clonotypes between healthy human individuals. Study-wide results and caveats: It was observed that roughly 5% of naive CD4 clonotypes were shared across a few donors.

Remarks on this clone: The target antigen is unknown.

Each cell subset's genomic DNA was divided evenly among several immunoSEQ plates. Measured with immunoSEQ multiplex PCR; TCRdb has only the in-frame clones, and not every one. The sample holds 550,000 to 800,000 clones, roughly 88% seen once. Germline CDR1 is SGDLS and CDR2 is YYNGEE. The CDR3 totals 16 residues. The V end lost 7 bases, the J end lost 1 base, and 17 bases lay between the germline ends. Sequenced material: memory CD8+ T cells from PBMCs. Subset of the sample: CD45RO+ cells pooled with CCR7-negative TemRA cells. The sequence was obtained from a man aged 18 to 30 in good health. Some clones in this sample may be carry-over from other donors' samples. The V and J genes are TRBV9 and TRBJ2-2, with D uncertain. The CDR3 nucleotides read TGTGCCAGCTCCTATATGGGCCCATTGAACACCGGGGAGCTGTTTTTT. The encoded protein is CASSYMGPLNTGELFF.